This TCR beta chain appears in the sequencing data of a study of OX40 agonist ivuxolimab in advanced cancers. Turning to the study itself: Eligibility admitted prior anti-PD-1, anti-PD-L1 or anti-CTLA-4 therapy; roughly 39% had some.

The study's findings and limits: The average count of expanded clones was higher among CD8+ T cells than among CD4+. Normalized expansion of T-cell clones was also low for some nonresponders.

This clone came up once. Its specificity is not known. Germline-derived CDR1 and CDR2 are SEHNR and FQNEAQ (reference sequence). The V gene lost 2 bases and the J gene lost 0 bases, with 5 bases spanning the gap. The CDR3 runs 14 residues. TCRdb's copy holds only in-frame clones and misses some; the assay was immunoSEQ multiplex PCR. The top ten hold 34% of the sample, which has 20,000 or so clones, about 88% seen once. Sequenced material: CD4+ or CD8+ T cells sorted from blood, taken in a trial of the OX40 agonist ivuxolimab. The chain recombines TRBV7-9 with TRBJ2-1; D unclear. The source is an adult with an advanced solid tumor such as melanoma, head and neck, liver or kidney cancer. CDR3 in DNA: TGTGCCAGCAGCTTATTGAGCTCCTACAATGAGCAGTTCTTC. This encodes CASSLLSSYNEQFF.